This entry features one T cell receptor beta chain sequence. Its matching antigen is unknown. These data belong to a study of cytomegalovirus exposure and HLA in healthy donors. V lost 5 bases, J lost 3 bases, and 3 bases stayed unmatched. This CDR3 is 15 amino acids long. From germline, CDR1 is SGHRS and CDR2 YFSETQ. Whole-study findings and limits: The likely explanation for a cluster of highly shared sequence variants was sequencing artifact. There were over 150 TCR beta chains listed as cytomegalovirus-associated.

The PCR was carried out with 60 Vbeta primers and 13 Jbeta primers. As processed by the authors: Later, some 75 million unique TCR beta chains were counted in an analysis, and roughly 11 million of them were shared. Only in-frame clones appear in the TCRdb table, and some are missing; sequencing was by immunoSEQ multiplex PCR. V and J calls and clone size are those listed in that table; D and trimming were worked out from the DNA. Here the sample spans about 130,000 clones, about 82% being singletons. Though probably carrying unrecorded immune exposures, donors were nominally healthy at sampling. This receptor was obtained from a boy younger than 18 in good health and CMV-seronegative. V and J are TRBV5-1 and TRBJ2-5; 14 bases map to TRBD2. Sample: PBMCs. The DNA of the CDR3 is TGCGCCAGCAGGACTAGCGGGAGGGCTGAAGAGACCCAGTACTTC. Its translation: CASRTSGRAEETQYF.